This is a list of T cell receptor beta chains from one sample in a study of identical twins. TCRdb reprocessed the 5' RACE reads via MiXCR and lists one record per CDR3 protein. The sample contains a few hundred thousand distinct CDR3 sequences, 9.6% of which appear only once. This same sample was also part of a study on yellow fever vaccine responses in identical twins.

Material: PBMCs. These receptor sequences come from a woman aged 18 to 35 in good health. Each CDR3 is given with its conserved first and last residue. The D gene is left open where the match is weak. A row's size may be missing; if present it is once, few, many or a size class.

>-|TRBJ2-7|-|TRBV7-9|15
CASSLRTTPSYEQYF
TGTGCCAGCAGCTTACGAACGACCCCCTCTTACGAGCAGTACTTC
>-|TRBJ2-3|few|TRBV7-8|16
CASSVDSASSTDTQYF
TGTGCCAGCAGCGTCGACTCAGCCTCTAGCACAGATACGCAGTATTTT
>-|TRBJ2-5|-|TRBV5-1|14
CASSFKEAGETQYF
TGCGCCAGCAGTTTTAAGGAAGCAGGAGAGACCCAGTACTTC
>TRBD1|TRBJ2-5|few|TRBV5-1|15
CASSQRTGEGETQYF
TGCGCCAGCAGCCAACGGACAGGGGAAGGAGAGACCCAGTACTTC
>-|TRBJ2-5|-|TRBV15|17
CATSRDGPRPVEETQYF
TGTGCCACCAGCAGAGATGGTCCCCGGCCGGTTGAAGAGACCCAGTACTTC
>-|TRBJ2-7|many|TRBV7-9|14
CASSLVSGWGEQYF
TGTGCCAGCAGCTTAGTCTCAGGGTGGGGAGAGCAGTACTTC
>-|TRBJ2-5|-|TRBV29-1|15
CSTQDGSLYQETQYF
TGCAGCACCCAGGACGGGTCCTTGTACCAAGAGACCCAGTACTTC
>TRBD2|TRBJ2-7|few|TRBV7-2|17
CASSKQGTSGSFYEQYF
TGTGCCAGCAGCAAGCAAGGGACTAGCGGAAGTTTCTACGAGCAGTACTTC
>TRBD1|TRBJ1-4|few|TRBV7-9|12
CASSRGDEKLFF
TGTGCCAGCTCCAGGGGGGATGAAAAACTGTTTTTT
>-|TRBJ1-1|-|TRBV7-9|15
CASTSSIGLGTEAFF
TGTGCCAGCACCAGTTCGATAGGTCTCGGCACTGAAGCTTTCTTT
>TRBD1|TRBJ2-1|few|TRBV7-2|16
CASSLKGQGAWNEQFF
TGTGCCAGCAGCTTAAAGGGACAGGGGGCCTGGAATGAGCAGTTCTTC
>-|TRBJ2-3|many|TRBV7-3|15
CASSLMPQGTDTQYF
TGTGCCAGCAGCTTAATGCCACAGGGCACAGATACGCAGTATTTT
>TRBD2|TRBJ2-5|many|TRBV10-2|15
CASSRLAGGQETQYF
TGCGCCAGCTCCCGACTAGCGGGAGGCCAGGAGACCCAGTACTTC
>TRBD1|TRBJ2-5|-|TRBV3-1|18
CASCSTRPGTGRQETQYF
TGTGCCAGCTGCTCGACACGACCGGGGACAGGTCGCCAAGAGACCCAGTACTTC
>TRBD1|TRBJ2-2|-|TRBV11-2|15
CASSIDREYTGELFF
TGTGCCAGCAGCATCGACAGGGAATACACCGGGGAGCTGTTTTTT
>TRBD1|TRBJ2-4|few|TRBV6-5|16
CASSLGQGSAKNIQYF
TGTGCCAGCAGTTTGGGACAGGGAAGCGCCAAAAACATTCAGTACTTC
>TRBD1|TRBJ2-7|-|TRBV5-1|13
CASRQGALYEQYF
TGCGCCAGCAGACAGGGGGCTTTATACGAGCAGTACTTC
>-|TRBJ2-2|-|TRBV5-1|15
CASSLTVGDTGELFF
TGCGCCAGCAGCTTGACAGTCGGAGACACCGGGGAGCTGTTTTTT
>TRBD1|TRBJ2-4|-|TRBV10-3|18
CAISNAPGTGVSKNIQYF
TGTGCCATCAGCAACGCCCCCGGGACAGGGGTGTCCAAAAACATTCAGTACTTC
>TRBD1|TRBJ2-2|many|TRBV12-3/TRBV12-4|17
CASSRGTGGLYTGELFF
TGTGCCAGCAGCCGCGGGACAGGCGGATTGTACACCGGGGAGCTGTTTTTT
>TRBD2|TRBJ2-1|many|TRBV12-3/TRBV12-4|16
CASSDRPGGLFYEQFF
TGTGCCAGCAGCGACCGACCGGGAGGGCTATTTTATGAGCAGTTCTTC
>-|TRBJ2-2|few|TRBV6-1|14
CASSRGPGTGELFF
TGTGCCAGCAGTCGGGGGCCCGGGACAGGGGAGCTGTTTTTT
>-|TRBJ2-5|many|TRBV5-1|14
CASSLGDRGGPQYF
TGCGCCAGCAGCTTGGGAGACAGGGGAGGGCCCCAGTACTTC
>-|TRBJ2-5|-|TRBV18|14
CASSPSSGMETQYF
TGTGCCAGCTCACCGAGCTCGGGGATGGAGACCCAGTACTTC
>-|TRBJ2-3|many|TRBV7-9|12
CAIRLNTDTQYF
TGTGCCATCCGGCTTAACACAGATACGCAGTATTTT
>-|TRBJ2-2|-|TRBV7-6|13
CASSRGGSGELFF
TGTGCCAGCAGCCGAGGGGGTTCGGGGGAGCTGTTTTTT
>TRBD2|TRBJ2-5|many|TRBV15|14
CATSRTLAAETQYF
TGTGCCACCAGCAGAACACTAGCGGCAGAGACCCAGTACTTC
>-|TRBJ2-7|few|TRBV5-5|14
CASSLIEGGYEQYF
TGTGCCAGCAGCTTGATTGAGGGGGGCTACGAGCAGTACTTC
>TRBD1|TRBJ2-5|-|TRBV7-8|15
CASSLPGQGPLAQYF
TGTGCCAGCAGCTTACCCGGACAGGGGCCCCTGGCCCAGTACTTC
>-|TRBJ1-1|-|TRBV6-2/TRBV6-3|18
CASSYSRRAGKKNTEAFF
TGTGCCAGCAGTTATTCCCGACGGGCAGGGAAAAAGAACACTGAAGCTTTCTTT
>TRBD1|TRBJ1-4|-|TRBV5-4|14
CASSPDRGDEKLFF
TGTGCCAGCAGCCCTGACAGGGGGGACGAAAAACTGTTTTTT
>-|TRBJ1-2|few|TRBV28|13
CASRVGDPYGYTF
TGTGCCAGCAGAGTCGGGGATCCCTATGGCTACACCTTC
>-|TRBJ2-7|-|TRBV2|18
CASSDSDRRLILLNEQYF
TGTGCCAGCAGTGACTCGGACCGACGCCTGATTCTCCTAAACGAGCAGTACTTC
>-|TRBJ1-2|-|TRBV25-1|14
CASSNTYFNYGYTF
TGTGCCAGCAGTAACACATACTTTAACTATGGCTACACCTTC
>-|TRBJ2-7|few|TRBV7-9|14
CASSLALGGDEQYF
TGTGCCAGCAGCTTAGCCCTCGGCGGCGACGAGCAGTACTTC
>TRBD1|TRBJ2-7|-|TRBV2|17
CASSEVLGQGRSYEQYF
TGTGCCAGCAGTGAAGTTCTCGGACAGGGTCGCTCCTACGAGCAGTACTTC
>TRBD2|TRBJ2-1|-|TRBV19|15
CASTIAGGSYNEQFF
TGTGCCAGTACGATAGCGGGGGGCTCCTACAATGAGCAGTTCTTC
>TRBD1|TRBJ2-1|many|TRBV6-5|11
CAIRGGPTEFF
TGTGCCATTCGAGGGGGCCCTACGGAGTTCTTC
>-|TRBJ2-1|many|TRBV19|13
CASSIDLDSEQFF
TGTGCCAGTAGTATAGATCTCGACTCGGAGCAGTTCTTC
>-|TRBJ2-1|many|TRBV5-1|16
CASSLVAGTSRYEQFF
TGCGCCAGCAGCTTGGTGGCGGGGACGTCTCGCTATGAGCAGTTCTTC
>-|TRBJ2-5|few|TRBV7-8|16
CASSLAPATYQETQYF
TGTGCCAGCAGCTTAGCGCCAGCAACGTACCAAGAGACCCAGTACTTC
>-|TRBJ2-1|many|TRBV20-1|16
CSARSGEPRWENEQFF
TGCAGTGCTAGATCCGGGGAACCGCGCTGGGAGAATGAGCAGTTCTTC
>TRBD2|TRBJ2-1|-|TRBV6-5|14
CASSYGTSGIEQFF
TGTGCCAGCAGTTACGGGACTAGCGGAATTGAGCAGTTCTTC
>-|TRBJ1-1|many|TRBV2|13
CASNQGMNTEAFF
TGTGCCAGCAACCAGGGCATGAACACTGAAGCTTTCTTT
>-|TRBJ1-2|-|TRBV6-1|13
CASSWTPLSGYTF
TGTGCCAGCAGTTGGACGCCTCTCTCTGGCTACACCTTC
>TRBD1|TRBJ1-1|-|TRBV27|12
CASRTGVTEAFF
TGTGCCAGCAGGACAGGGGTTACTGAAGCTTTCTTT
>-|TRBJ2-2|-|TRBV5-1|16
CASSIIAEADTGELFF
TGCGCCAGCAGCATAATAGCGGAGGCCGACACCGGGGAGCTGTTTTTT
>-|TRBJ2-7|-|TRBV7-6|15
CASSHPDNPGYEQYF
TGTGCCAGCAGCCATCCGGACAACCCGGGCTACGAGCAGTACTTC
>TRBD2|TRBJ2-5|few|TRBV6-2/TRBV6-3|19
CASSYISRTSGRPKQSQYF
TGTGCCAGCAGTTACATATCGCGGACTAGCGGGAGACCCAAGCAGTCCCAGTACTTC
>-|TRBJ1-2|-|TRBV5-1|19
CASSLNTVALGQINYGYTF
TGCGCCAGCAGCTTGAACACTGTCGCCCTGGGGCAGATTAACTATGGCTACACCTTC
>TRBD2|TRBJ2-5|-|TRBV5-1|15
CASRTSGDNQETQYF
TGCGCCAGCAGGACTAGCGGGGACAACCAAGAGACCCAGTACTTC